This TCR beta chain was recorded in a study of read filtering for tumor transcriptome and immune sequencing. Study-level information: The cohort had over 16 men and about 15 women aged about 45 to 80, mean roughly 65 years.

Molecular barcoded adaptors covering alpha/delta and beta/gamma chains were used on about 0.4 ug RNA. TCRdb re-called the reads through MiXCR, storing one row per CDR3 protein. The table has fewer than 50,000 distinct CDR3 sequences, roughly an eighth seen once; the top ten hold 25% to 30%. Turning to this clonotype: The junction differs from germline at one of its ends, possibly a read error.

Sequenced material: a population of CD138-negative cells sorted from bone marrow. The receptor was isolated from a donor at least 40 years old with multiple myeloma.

CDR3 residues: CSVSTARGSYNGQFF. The DNA of the CDR3 is TGCAGTGTTAGTACGGCTAGAGGATCCTACAATGGGCAGTTCTTC. V and J are TRBV20-1 and TRBJ2-1; D is unresolved. This CDR3 has 15 amino acids. The germline gives CDR1 DFQATT, CDR2 SNEGSKA (reference sequence).